Below are 4 T cell receptor beta chains sequenced from a single sample in a study of molecular identifiers for immune sequencing clone quantification (dated by TCRdb to about 2018). Libraries came from PCR. Reads for this sample came from a NextSeq 500. TCRdb reran the public reads through fastp at Q25 and MiXCR, keeping productive beta chains. Rows with one shared CDR3 protein collapse into an entry with the most common genes and DNA. The sample has about 500,000 distinct CDR3 sequences on record, roughly 26% of them singletons. Around 0.78% of the sample belongs to the ten largest clones. The sequencing sample was made of naive CD8+ T cells from blood, with Jurkat cell RNA spiked in. Per the publication, the cell subset or site label means: FACS-sorted CD8+CD4-CCR7+CD45RA+ naive T cells. The origin of the receptors is a human donor in good health. Some libraries in this study had Jurkat cell RNA spiked in.

A remark on this clonotype: A read error is likely, as this CDR3 ends without the conserved phenylalanine or tryptophan. The genes are TRBV6-6 and TRBJ2-3, with a weak D call TRBD1 (5 bases). Germline CDR1 and CDR2: MNHNY and SVGAGI (reference sequence). The CDR3 has 16 amino acids. Trimming stripped 5 bases from V and 0 bases from J, with 15 bases between. The CDR3 DNA sequence: TGTGCCAGCAGTCACCCCAGGGCTCCAAGCACAGATACGCAGTATCTT. Its protein product is CASSHPRAPSTDTQYL.

The chain is built from TRBV29-1 and TRBJ1-2; D call uncertain. V lost 3 bases and J lost 4, with 9 bases in between. The CDR3 is made up of 12 amino acids. Per the germline V gene, CDR1 is SQVTM and CDR2 is ANQGSEA. CDR3: CSVEVQVYGYTF. CDR3 nucleotides: TGCAGCGTTGAGGTCCAGGTCTATGGCTACACCTTC.

A note on this clonotype: A much larger clone lies one base from this, so it may be a read error. CDR3 loop: CASSQGLANTGELFF. The CDR3, as DNA: TGCGCCAGCAGCCAAGGTCTAGCCAACACCGGGGAGCTGTTTTTT. V and J are TRBV4-3 and TRBJ2-2, with D possibly TRBD2 on 5 matching bases. CDR1 is LGHNA and CDR2 is YSLEER in the germline V gene. This CDR3 spans 15 amino acids. Trimming removed 1 base from V and 2 bases from J, with 8 bases in between.

This clonotype was picked up many times. J is TRBJ2-3 and V is TRBV12-3 or TRBV12-4, with D perhaps matching TRBD2 (7 bases). The CDR3 spans 13 residues. The V end was cut by 3 bases, the J end by 6 bases, with 10 bases between. The CDR3 coding sequence is TGTGCCAGCAGTTTTGGGGGGGCGGATACGCAGTATTTT. It encodes CASSFGGADTQYF.